The 7 T cell receptor beta chains below were found in one sample sequenced in a study of early T cells in non-severe SARS-CoV-2 infection. MiXCR was run by TCRdb on the 5' RACE reads, yielding one entry per CDR3 protein. This sample has 70,000 to 90,000 distinct CDR3 sequences; 15% occur once, and the top ten carry 5.5%. The material sequenced was whole blood. The receptors here all came from an adult who was a healthcare worker with PCR-confirmed SARS-CoV-2 infection or an uninfected control (not recorded which).

This clonotype has a handful of counts. The chain is built from TRBV4-2 and TRBJ2-3; D is unresolved. The V end was cut by 0 bases, the J end by 6 bases, with 16 bases between. In germline, CDR1 is LGHNA, CDR2 YNFKEQ. The CDR3 spans 16 residues. The CDR3 sequence is CASSQESTPSGDTQYF. The CDR3 coding sequence is TGTGCCAGCAGCCAAGAATCTACTCCCTCGGGCGATACGCAGTATTTT.

This clonotype has just a few counts. The gene calls are TRBV9 and TRBJ2-5; D is unclear. The CDR3 is 13 amino acids. Trimming stripped 1 base from V and 5 bases from J, with 9 bases between. Looked up from germline, CDR1 is SGDLS and CDR2 is YYNGEE. The DNA for the CDR3 is TGTGCCAGCAGCGTATTGCCCCTCGAGACCCAGTACTTC. Residues: CASSVLPLETQYF.

This chain links TRBV29-1 with TRBJ2-5, with TRBD1 matching over 7 bases. This CDR3 contains 12 residues. Germline CDR1 and CDR2: SQVTM and ANQGSEA. The J segment lost 4 bases and the V segment lost 7 bases, leaving 6 bases of the junction unmatched. The CDR3 DNA reads as TGCAGCGGAGGGGGCAGACGAGAGACCCAGTACTTC. Residues: CSGGGRRETQYF.

This clonotype was recorded at least ten times. The chain recombines TRBV7-2 with TRBJ2-3; 7 bases match TRBD2. The length of the CDR3 is 16 residues. CDR1 is SGHTA, CDR2 FQGNSA, per germline. Trimming cost V 3 bases and J 2 bases; bases outside gene matches: 8. CDR3 amino acids: CASSFLVAGPTDTQYF. The CDR3 DNA reads TGTGCCAGCAGCTTTCTGGTAGCGGGTCCCACAGATACGCAGTATTTT.

This clonotype was seen at least ten times. V and J are TRBV29-1 and TRBJ1-1, with D uncertain. V lost 8 bases, J lost 6 bases, and 4 bases lay in between. Germline values: CDR1 SQVTM, CDR2 ANQGSEA. This CDR3 has 8 residues. This CDR3 reads CSTPEAFF. CDR3 bases: TGCAGCACCCCTGAAGCTTTCTTT.

This clonotype was counted between two and nine times. The chain carries TRBV6-6 and TRBJ2-3; 7 positions match TRBD2. Germline V lookup: CDR1 MNHNY, CDR2 SVGAGI (reference sequence). V shed 0 bases and J 2 bases; nucleotides not matched to a gene: 11. This CDR3 has 18 amino acids. The DNA for the CDR3 is TGTGCCAGCAGTTACTCGTTTTGGCGGGAGATCTACACAGATACGCAGTATTTT. Its translation is CASSYSFWREIYTDTQYF.

This clonotype was detected only a few times. The J gene is TRBJ2-1, the V gene TRBV7-8; possibly TRBD1 for D (6 bases). CDR3 length equals 17 residues. Germline CDR1 reads SGHVS; CDR2 reads FQNEAQ. Between the trimmed V and J ends, which lost 5 bases and 1 base, there was a span of 18 bases. CDR3 sequence (DNA): TGTGCCAGCAGCCATCTAGTGGGGGCCCCTTCCTACAATGAGCAGTTCTTC. It codes for CASSHLVGAPSYNEQFF.